The 29 T cell receptor beta chains in this list originate from one sample, sequenced in a study of chemoradiotherapy in HPV16-positive cancers. Generated by immunoSEQ multiplex PCR, the TCRdb table keeps only in-frame clones and is missing some. The table lists more than 12,000 clones, about nine tenths of them singletons. The material was blood, obtained from a patient who underwent chemoradiotherapy. Every receptor here comes from a human donor with HPV-associated anogenital cancer.

J is TRBJ2-3 and V is TRBV6-5, with D perhaps TRBD2 (6 bases). Per germline, CDR1 MNHEY and CDR2 SVGAGI. CDR3 length: 15 amino acids. V was shortened by 7 bases and J by 2 bases, with 16 bases between the two germline ends. The CDR3 here is CASTPGLAHTDTQYF. CDR3 in DNA: TGTGCCAGCACCCCTGGGCTAGCGCACACAGATACGCAGTATTTT.

The chain recombines TRBV6-5 with TRBJ2-1, with D perhaps assigned TRBD1 or TRBD2 (6 bases each). Germline V gene data show CDR1 as MNHEY and CDR2 as SVGAGI. V was trimmed by 6 bases and J by 6 bases, leaving 18 bases between them. This CDR3 is built from 15 residues. CDR3 protein: CASSNDRRAGNEQFF. As DNA, the CDR3 is TGTGCCAGCAGCAACGACAGGAGGGCCGGCAATGAGCAGTTCTTC.

This CDR3 is CASSVEGRVGGYTF. The CDR3 nucleotides are TGTGCCAGCAGCGTAGAAGGCAGAGTGGGGGGCTACACCTTC. The chain has TRBV9 and TRBJ1-2; D remains ambiguous. Trimming cost V 0 bases and J 8 bases, with 14 bases left between them. The length of the CDR3 is 14 residues. Looked up from germline, CDR1 is SGDLS and CDR2 is YYNGEE. The whole variable domain, remainder taken from reference TRBV9 and TRBJ1-2, is DSGVTQTPKHLITATGQRVTLRCSPRSGDLSVYWYQQSLDQGLQFLIQYYNGEERAKGNILERFSAQQFPDLHSELNLSSLELGDSALYFCASSVEGRVGGYTFGSGTRLTVV.

The rearrangement joins TRBV19 to TRBJ2-3; D is unresolved. CDR1 LNHDA and CDR2 SQIVND come from the germline V gene (reference sequence). The CDR3 loop spans 15 amino acids. Trimming removed 3 bases at V and 0 bases at J, with 10 bases between. CDR3 sequence: CASSISFVSTDTQYF. The CDR3 bases are TGTGCCAGTAGTATTAGTTTCGTGAGCACAGATACGCAGTATTTT.

CDR3 amino acids: CASRGGALSNGETQYF. DNA of the CDR3: TGTGCCAGCAGGGGTGGGGCACTGTCCAATGGGGAGACCCAGTACTTC. The chain is built from TRBV28 and TRBJ2-5, with a possible D match to TRBD1 (5 bases). CDR1 and CDR2 from the germline V gene are MDHEN and SYDVKM. There are 16 residues in the CDR3. Trimming cost V 6 bases and J 5 bases, with 22 bases left between them.

CDR3 in DNA: TGTGCCAGCAAGACAGGGGACGGCCAGCCCCAGCATTTT. Residues: CASKTGDGQPQHF. The genes are TRBV6-1 and TRBJ1-5, with 8 bases aligning to TRBD1. Losses at the gene ends were 7 bases for V and 7 bases for J; bases not matched to a gene: 6. The CDR3 contains 13 residues. Germline V gene sequence: CDR1 MNHNS, CDR2 SASEGT.

The chain joins TRBV5-1 to TRBJ2-3; a possible D gene is TRBD2 (6 bases). V lost 4 bases to trimming and J lost 2 bases, with 11 bases between them. Germline V CDR1 and CDR2: SGHRS, YFSETQ. The CDR3 totals 14 residues. The CDR3 sequence: CASSRGLFTDTQYF. DNA for the CDR3: TGCGCCAGCAGCCGGGGACTTTTCACAGATACGCAGTATTTT.

V gene TRBV19 combines with J gene TRBJ1-1; D gene ambiguous. CDR3 size: 13 residues. The V end lost 3 bases, the J end lost 1 base, and 6 bases lay between the germline ends. Germline V CDR1 and CDR2: LNHDA, SQIVND (reference sequence). CDR3 region: CASSISGNTEAFF. In DNA, the CDR3 is TGTGCCAGTAGTATCTCAGGGAACACTGAAGCTTTCTTT.

The chain couples TRBV6-1 to TRBJ2-2; 9 bases are a match to TRBD2. CDR3 size: 15 residues. In germline, CDR1 is MNHNS, CDR2 SASEGT. V lost 6 bases and J lost 4; bases outside the gene matches: 6. CDR3 in DNA: TGTGCCAGCAGATTATCAGCGGGGGGCACCGGGGAGCTGTTTTTT. It translates to CASRLSAGGTGELFF.

The chain couples TRBV7-9 to TRBJ2-7; 8 bases fit TRBD1. Germline trimming cut 4 bases from V and 5 bases from J; bases unmatched to any gene: 4. Germline CDR1 is SEHNR and CDR2 is FQNEAQ (reference sequence). The CDR3 is 13 residues long. In DNA, the CDR3 is TGTGCCAGCAGCTCCAGGGGGCGGCACGAGCAGTACTTC. Protein product: CASSSRGRHEQYF.

The chain combines TRBV6-6 with TRBJ2-6, with TRBD1 as a possible D gene (5 bases). The CDR3 spans 14 residues. Germline V gives CDR1 MNHNY, CDR2 SVGAGI (reference sequence). The V and J ends lost 9 bases and 4 bases respectively, with 13 bases between them. CDR3 DNA: TGTGCCAGTACCAGGGCTTCCGGGGCCAACGTCCTGACTTTC. This gives the protein CASTRASGANVLTF.

The gene calls are TRBV5-5 and TRBJ1-6; D might be TRBD1 (5 bases). V lost 4 bases, J lost 3 bases, and 11 bases lay in between. The V gene's germline CDR1 is SGHKS and CDR2 YYEKEE (reference sequence). CDR3 length: 15 residues. This chain's CDR3 is CASSTLGDYNSPLHF. The DNA for the CDR3 is TGTGCCAGCAGCACGTTGGGGGACTATAATTCACCCCTCCACTTT.

This chain links TRBV7-9 with TRBJ2-7, with 7 positions matching TRBD1. Germline CDR1 reads SEHNR; CDR2 reads FQNEAQ (reference sequence). This CDR3 has 18 residues. Trimming cost V 0 bases and J 0 bases; bases outside gene matches: 11. The CDR3 region is CASSLARLGQRPSYEQYF. CDR3 nucleotides: TGTGCCAGCAGCTTAGCTCGACTGGGACAGCGCCCCTCCTACGAGCAGTACTTC.

The V and J genes are TRBV28 and TRBJ2-5; 8 bases are a match to TRBD1. The germline CDR1 and CDR2 sequences are MDHEN and SYDVKM. CDR3 length: 18 amino acids. After removal of 3 bases from V and 0 bases from J, the junction contained 12 bases not matched to a gene. This CDR3 reads CASSFFFTGTGNQETQYF. CDR3 coding DNA: TGTGCCAGCAGTTTCTTTTTTACCGGGACAGGAAACCAAGAGACCCAGTACTTC.

The chain links TRBV14 to TRBJ2-2, with a possible D match to TRBD2 (6 bases). V shed 6 bases and J shed 2 bases, with 16 bases lying between them. Germline assignment: CDR1 SGHDN and CDR2 FVKESK. This CDR3 comprises 16 residues. This CDR3 is CASSSIGGVNTGELFF. In DNA, the CDR3 is TGTGCCAGCAGTTCGATTGGCGGGGTTAACACCGGGGAGCTGTTTTTT.

There are a few counts of this clone. V is TRBV2 and J is TRBJ1-4, with 7 nucleotides matching TRBD1. Germline V gene data show CDR1 as SNHLY and CDR2 as FYNNEI. The trim removed 3 bases at V and 3 bases at J, leaving 4 bases unmatched. This CDR3 contains 15 residues. The CDR3 spells CASSDGQGANEKLFF. As DNA, the CDR3 is TGTGCCAGCAGTGACGGGCAGGGGGCTAATGAAAAACTGTTTTTT. Supplemented by reference TRBV2 and TRBJ1-4, the full variable domain reads EPEVTQTPSHQVTQMGQEVILRCVPISNHLYFYWYRQILGQKVEFLVSFYNNEISEKSEIFDDQFSVERPDGSNFTLKIRSTKLEDSAMYFCASSDGQGANEKLFFGSGTQLSVL.

V is TRBV6-5 and J is TRBJ1-4; tentatively, D is TRBD1 (5 bases). The CDR3 is 15 amino acids. Germline CDR1 MNHEY, CDR2 SVGAGI. Between the trimmed V and J ends, which lost 6 bases and 0 bases, there was a span of 11 bases. CDR3 coding DNA: TGTGCCAGCAGGGGCACGACAGCAACTAATGAAAAACTGTTTTTT. Its protein is CASRGTTATNEKLFF.

The chain combines TRBV12-5 with TRBJ1-2; D not resolved. Trimming pared 0 bases from V and 5 bases from J, leaving 19 bases between. From germline, CDR1 is LGHNT and CDR2 FRNRAP. The CDR3 sequence is 17 residues long. Written as DNA, the CDR3 is TGTGCTAGTGGTTTGGTACGACTGGCGAAGGAAGTTTATGGCTACACCTTC. Translating gives CASGLVRLAKEVYGYTF.

This clone was seen a single time. This chain links TRBV7-9 with TRBJ2-3; a possible D gene is TRBD2 (6 bases). Trimming stripped 1 base from V and 3 bases from J, with 8 bases between. Germline lookup yields CDR1 SEHNR and CDR2 FQNEAQ (reference sequence). This CDR3 region has 14 residues. CDR3: CASSLGRETDTQYF. The CDR3 nucleotides are TGTGCCAGCAGCTTAGGGCGGGAAACAGATACGCAGTATTTT.

CDR3 in DNA: TGCGCCAGCATCCCGGGACTAGCGGGGGGGCGGGGAGGCAATGAGCAGTTCTTC. The encoded protein is CASIPGLAGGRGGNEQFF. The rearrangement uses TRBV4-1 and TRBJ2-1; TRBD2 agrees at 16 bases. Germline assignment: CDR1 MGHRA and CDR2 YSYEKL. V trimming: 7 bases; J trimming: 6 bases; junction bases outside the gene matches: 12. This CDR3 is 18 amino acids long.

The chain carries TRBV29-1 and TRBJ2-3; no clear D gene. The CDR3 is 15 residues long. Trimming pared 3 bases from V and 1 base from J, leaving 14 bases between. CDR1 and CDR2 from the germline V gene are SQVTM and ANQGSEA. The CDR3 sequence: CSVDYRTARTDTQYF. For the CDR3, the DNA is TGCAGCGTTGACTACCGGACGGCCCGCACAGATACGCAGTATTTT.

The chain is built from TRBV5-1 and TRBJ1-2; 7 bases match TRBD1. Germline CDR1 and CDR2: SGHRS and YFSETQ. Losses at the gene ends were 2 bases for V and 2 bases for J; bases not matched to a gene: 9. This CDR3 contains 16 residues. The CDR3 is CASSFSAGTENYGYTF. The CDR3 nucleotides read TGCGCCAGCAGCTTTTCGGCCGGGACAGAGAACTATGGCTACACCTTC.

The V gene is TRBV5-1, the J gene TRBJ1-1, with 8 bases fitting TRBD1. This CDR3 is built from 14 residues. V was pared by 0 bases and J by 3 bases, with 1 base of the junction left unmatched. Per germline, CDR1 SGHRS and CDR2 YFSETQ. CDR3 coding DNA: TGCGCCAGCAGCTTGGCAGGGGGCCACACTGAAGCTTTCTTT. It codes for CASSLAGGHTEAFF.

This chain links TRBV4-1 with TRBJ1-2; the match to TRBD1 covers 8 bases. V lost 0 bases, J lost 7 bases, and 7 bases stayed unmatched. Per germline, CDR1 MGHRA and CDR2 YSYEKL. The CDR3 runs to 15 residues. The CDR3 is CASSQDGQGAFGYTF. The CDR3, as DNA: TGCGCCAGCAGCCAAGATGGGCAGGGGGCGTTTGGCTACACCTTC.

This sequence joins TRBV14 and TRBJ1-2; the D is unclear. Germline V CDR1 and CDR2: SGHDN, FVKESK. The CDR3 is made up of 15 amino acids. Trimming stripped 2 bases from V and 4 bases from J, with 14 bases between. The CDR3 DNA reads TGTGCCAGCAGCCAACCCGGATCAGGCTCCTATGGCTACACCTTC. Residues: CASSQPGSGSYGYTF.

The chain uses TRBV11-2 and TRBJ2-3; D is unclear. Germline values: CDR1 SGHAT, CDR2 FQNNGV. V dropped 0 bases and J dropped 10 bases, with 14 bases sitting between them. This CDR3 spans 14 amino acids. The CDR3 DNA sequence: TGTGCCAGCAGCTTAGACCCAGCAATGGCTGCGCAGTATTTT. It specifies CASSLDPAMAAQYF.

The V gene is TRBV12-5, the J gene TRBJ2-3, with TRBD2 matching 9 bases. V lost 0 bases and J lost 4; bases outside the gene matches: 5. Germline CDR1 LGHNT, CDR2 FRNRAP. The CDR3 length is 16 residues. CDR3: CASGLVPSGVSDTQYF. DNA for the CDR3: TGTGCTAGTGGTTTGGTCCCTAGCGGGGTTTCAGATACGCAGTATTTT. Full variable domain (rest looked up from reference TRBV12-5 and TRBJ2-3): DARVTQTPRHKVTEMGQEVTMRCQPILGHNTVFWYRQTMMQGLELLAYFRNRAPLDDSGMPKDRFSAEMPDATLATLKIQPSEPRDSAVYFCASGLVPSGVSDTQYFGPGTRLTVL.

J is TRBJ2-2 and V is TRBV5-6, with D tentatively TRBD2 (5 bases). With 5 bases removed from V and 5 bases from J, the gap between germline ends came to 10 bases. The germline V gene encodes CDR1 SGHDT and CDR2 YYEEEE. This CDR3 comprises 13 residues. CDR3 sequence reads: CASRGRRTGELFF. The CDR3 DNA reads TGTGCCAGCAGAGGACGGAGGACCGGGGAGCTGTTTTTT.

The rearrangement uses TRBV4-1 and TRBJ1-5; no firm D call. Germline CDR1 reads MGHRA; CDR2 reads YSYEKL. The CDR3 has 16 residues. The V end lost 1 base, the J end lost 0 bases, and 10 bases lay between the germline ends. As DNA, the CDR3 is TGCGCCAGCAGCCAAGGCGGGATCTATAGCAATCAGCCCCAGCATTTT. This gives the protein CASSQGGIYSNQPQHF.